The clone carrying this T cell receptor (beta chain) was seen many times. V was clipped by 6 bases and J by 6 bases; unmatched bases: 3. The germline V gene has CDR1 MRHNA and CDR2 SNTAGT. The CDR3 extends over 15 amino acids. Clones were sequenced by immunoSEQ multiplex PCR, and TCRdb holds only the in-frame ones, with some missing. Among around 84,000 clones listed, 88% were seen once. The data are from a study of T cell responses to AZD1222 COVID-19 vaccine. The sample consisted of peripheral blood, taken on day 0 of AZD1222 vaccination. The chain joins TRBV6-4 to TRBJ2-1; 15 positions agree with TRBD2. This TCR derives from an adult in good health. The CDR3 is CASSKGLAGGNEQFF. In DNA form, the CDR3 reads TGTGCCAGCAGCAAGGGACTAGCGGGAGGCAATGAGCAGTTCTTC.